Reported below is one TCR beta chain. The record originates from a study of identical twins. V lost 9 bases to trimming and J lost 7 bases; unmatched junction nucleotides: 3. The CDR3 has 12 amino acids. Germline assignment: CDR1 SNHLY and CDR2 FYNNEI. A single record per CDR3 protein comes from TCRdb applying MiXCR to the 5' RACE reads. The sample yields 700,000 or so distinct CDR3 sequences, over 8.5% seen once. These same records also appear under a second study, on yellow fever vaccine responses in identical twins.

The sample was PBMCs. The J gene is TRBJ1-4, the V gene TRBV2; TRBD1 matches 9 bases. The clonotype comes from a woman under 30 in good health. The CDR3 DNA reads TGTGCCAGTAGGACAGGGGCTGAAAAACTGTTTTTT. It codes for CASRTGAEKLFF.